These 26 T cell receptor beta chains were sequenced from one sample in a study of blood T cells in healthy people across ages. Through a sample-barcoded 5' primer and a J-beta primer mix, a second PCR was run for roughly 6 to 11 cycles. Each CDR3 protein gets one entry after TCRdb re-called the 5' RACE reads with MiXCR. The table records roughly 2 million distinct CDR3 sequences, about 50% of them present only once. The sequencing input was blood. All receptors come from a woman in her 40s in good health.

The chain employs TRBV28 and TRBJ1-2; the D is unclear. The CDR3 totals 12 residues. V was trimmed by 3 bases and J by 4 bases, leaving 6 bases between them. The germline V gene has CDR1 MDHEN and CDR2 SYDVKM. CDR3 protein: CASSLWFYGYTF. CDR3 sequence (DNA): TGTGCCAGCAGTTTGTGGTTCTATGGCTACACCTTC.

The V gene is TRBV6-5, the J gene TRBJ1-6; D ambiguous. CDR3 length: 17 amino acids. Germline lookup yields CDR1 MNHEY and CDR2 SVGAGI. V shed 2 bases and J shed 5 bases, with 16 bases lying between them. CDR3 loop: CASSYNPGPVNNSPLHF. Written as DNA, the CDR3 is TGTGCCAGCAGTTACAATCCCGGACCCGTTAATAATTCACCCCTCCACTTT.

The CDR3 loop reads CASLRQGSTDTQYF. The CDR3 DNA reads as TGTGCCAGTTTGAGGCAGGGGAGCACAGATACGCAGTATTTT. This sequence joins TRBV27 and TRBJ2-3; the D gene is possibly TRBD1 (6 bases). The germline V gene has CDR1 MNHEY and CDR2 SMNVEV (reference sequence). The CDR3 totals 14 residues. Between the trimmed V and J ends, which lost 9 bases and 0 bases, there was a span of 13 bases.

V and J are TRBV9 and TRBJ2-7, with 8 bases lining up with TRBD2. Matching the DNA end better, TRBJ2-5 makes the J call doubtful. CDR1 SGDLS and CDR2 YYNGEE come from the germline V gene. The CDR3 is 15 residues long. This CDR3 is CASSVGTSPGETQYF. The DNA for the CDR3 is TGTGCCAGCAGCGTAGGGACTAGCCCGGGGGAGACCCAGTACTTC.

The rearrangement uses TRBV7-2 and TRBJ2-7; D possibly uses TRBD1 or TRBD2 (5 bases each). CDR1 and CDR2 (germline): SGHTA, FQGNSA. This CDR3 is 15 amino acids long. Trimming pared 5 bases from V and 7 bases from J, leaving 21 bases between. CDR3 nucleotide sequence: TGTGCCAGCAGCCTTTTTCTAGGGGCCGGGAATGAGCAGTACTTC. Translating it yields CASSLFLGAGNEQYF. The variable domain in full, completed from reference TRBV7-2 and TRBJ2-7, reads GAGVSQSPSNKVTEKGKDVELRCDPISGHTALYWYRQSLGQGLEFLIYFQGNSAPDKSGLPSDRFSAERTGGSVSTLTIQRTQQEDSAVYLCASSLFLGAGNEQYFGPGTRLTVT.

The chain carries TRBV7-2 and TRBJ2-7; D gene unclear. The germline gives CDR1 SGHTA, CDR2 FQGNSA. The germline V and J ends were trimmed by 1 base and 7 bases, with 5 bases remaining between them. The CDR3 length is 11 residues. As DNA, the CDR3 is TGTGCCAGCAGCTTAGAGCAGGAGCAGTACTTC. Amino acids: CASSLEQEQYF.

The chain uses TRBV9 and TRBJ1-2; no reliable D call. CDR1 is SGDLS, CDR2 YYNGEE, per germline. V gave up 0 bases and J gave up 2 bases, with 11 bases separating them. The CDR3 extends over 15 amino acids. DNA for the CDR3: TGTGCCAGCAGCGTAGGGAAGTTGAAAAACTATGGCTACACCTTC. Its translation is CASSVGKLKNYGYTF.

The chain is built from TRBV29-1 and TRBJ2-1; 7 bases align to TRBD2. This CDR3 spans 13 amino acids. Germline loops: CDR1 SQVTM, CDR2 ANQGSEA. The trim removed 5 bases at V and 4 bases at J, leaving 5 bases unmatched. In nucleotides, the CDR3 is TGCAGCGTTAAGAGCGGGAATTACAATGAGCAGTTCTTC. It translates to CSVKSGNYNEQFF.

This clonotype was seen a few times. The chain links TRBV2 to TRBJ2-7; D call uncertain. The V end was cut by 1 base, the J end by 5 bases, with 15 bases between. Germline lookup yields CDR1 SNHLY and CDR2 FYNNEI. This CDR3 region has 15 residues. This CDR3 reads CASSEVGIPGDEQYF. DNA for the CDR3: TGTGCCAGCAGTGAAGTGGGTATACCTGGGGACGAGCAGTACTTC. Filled out from reference TRBV2 and TRBJ2-7, the complete variable domain reads EPEVTQTPSHQVTQMGQEVILRCVPISNHLYFYWYRQILGQKVEFLVSFYNNEISEKSEIFDDQFSVERPDGSNFTLKIRSTKLEDSAMYFCASSEVGIPGDEQYFGPGTRLTVT.

This rearrangement joins TRBV20-1 to TRBJ2-3; TRBD2 aligns across 8 bases. The CDR3 has 17 residues. Germline lookup yields CDR1 DFQATT and CDR2 SNEGSKA (reference sequence). V gave up 0 bases and J gave up 2 bases; unmatched junction bases: 10. The DNA for the CDR3 is TGCAGTGCTAGAGATCCCAGGTTAGCGGGGTACACAGATACGCAGTATTTT. Residues: CSARDPRLAGYTDTQYF.

This clonotype was counted only a few times. The V gene is TRBV7-9, the J gene TRBJ2-7, with D possibly TRBD2 on 5 matching bases. Germline CDR1 SEHNR, CDR2 FQNEAQ (reference sequence). The CDR3 covers 13 residues. The V and J ends lost 5 bases and 5 bases respectively, with 13 bases between them. CDR3 sequence: CASSPIQRDEQYF. CDR3 sequence (DNA): TGTGCCAGCAGCCCTATACAGAGGGACGAGCAGTACTTC.

This rearrangement joins TRBV4-1 to TRBJ1-2, with 7 positions matching TRBD1. Germline V gives CDR1 MGHRA, CDR2 YSYEKL. This CDR3 contains 16 residues. The ends lost 4 bases at V and 5 bases at J; junction bases unmatched: 13. As DNA, the CDR3 is TGCGCCAGCAGCCGCCAAACAGGGGACGGTGTATATGGCTACACCTTC. Translation: CASSRQTGDGVYGYTF.

This sequence joins TRBV15 and TRBJ1-4; TRBD1 agrees at 9 bases. V gave up 3 bases and J gave up 7 bases; unmatched junction bases: 9. The CDR3 has 16 residues. Germline CDR1 and CDR2: LNHNV and YYDKDF (reference sequence). The CDR3 DNA reads TGTGCCACCAGCAGTGCTCGGGGACAGGGAAGTGAAAAACTGTTTTTT. This translates into CATSSARGQGSEKLFF.

The V and J genes are TRBV3-1 and TRBJ2-3; D remains unclear. V lost 3 bases, J lost 0 bases, and 13 bases lay in between. Germline CDR1 and CDR2: LGHDT and YNNKEL (reference sequence). CDR3 size: 16 residues. The CDR3 loop reads CASSHGVGLSTDTQYF. CDR3 in DNA: TGTGCCAGCAGCCACGGAGTCGGCCTTAGCACAGATACGCAGTATTTT.

The table lists this clonotype with a few counts. The chain recombines TRBV12-5 with TRBJ2-1, with TRBD1 identical over 7 bases. The CDR3 has 14 residues. Germline assignment: CDR1 LGHNT and CDR2 FRNRAP. Trimming removed 7 bases from V and 12 bases from J; junction bases left unmatched: 15. The CDR3 DNA is TGTGCTAGTGCCAGGGACAGTCGGGTAGGGGGGCAGTTCTTC. Its protein is CASARDSRVGGQFF.

The V call is TRBV7-2, the J call TRBJ1-5; D is unresolved. Germline values: CDR1 SGHTA, CDR2 FQGNSA. This CDR3 spans 16 amino acids. The V and J ends lost 7 bases and 0 bases respectively, with 16 bases between them. CDR3 protein: CASTLRSDNSNQPQHF. In DNA form, the CDR3 reads TGTGCCAGCACCTTGAGATCAGACAATAGCAATCAGCCCCAGCATTTT.

This clonotype has only a few counts. V usage is TRBV27 and J usage is TRBJ2-1; maybe TRBD1 (6 bases). The CDR3 runs to 16 residues. V was pared by 3 bases and J by 6 bases, with 18 bases between. Germline assignment: CDR1 MNHEY and CDR2 SMNVEV (reference sequence). For the CDR3, the DNA is TGTGCCAGCAGTTTGTCAGGGGTCCCTATTTCCAATGAGCAGTTCTTC. It encodes CASSLSGVPISNEQFF.

This clonotype was seen ten or more times. At one of its ends the junction is not consistent with the germline gene, which may arise from a read error. This sequence joins TRBV4-3 and TRBJ2-3; TRBD1 matches 10 bases. The germline V gene encodes CDR1 LGHNA and CDR2 YSLEER. The CDR3 is 15 amino acids. CDR3: CASSQGQGGTDTQYF. In nucleotides, the CDR3 is TGTGCCAGCAGCCAAGGACAGGGGGGCACAGATACGCAGTATTTT.

This clonotype appeared a single time. J is TRBJ2-1 and V is TRBV11-2, with TRBD1 as a possible D gene (6 bases). This CDR3 is built from 18 residues. Trimming removed 4 bases from V and 12 bases from J, with 31 bases in between. Germline loops: CDR1 SGHAT, CDR2 FQNNGV. This CDR3 is CASSSHGQPRSGTARQFF. CDR3 sequence (DNA): TGTGCCAGCAGCTCCCACGGACAGCCCCGGTCGGGCACCGCCAGGCAGTTCTTC.

There are a few counts of this clonotype. The gene calls are TRBV4-2 and TRBJ2-3; 12 nucleotides align to TRBD2. Germline CDR1 LGHNA, CDR2 YNFKEQ. The length of the CDR3 is 17 residues. J was trimmed by 7 bases and V by 2 bases; bases with no gene match: 10. The CDR3 here is CASSQIPLAGGPHTQYF. The CDR3 bases are TGTGCCAGCAGCCAAATTCCTCTAGCGGGGGGGCCACATACGCAGTATTTT.

This clonotype was picked up one time. The rearrangement joins TRBV20-1 to TRBJ2-3; 9 bases match TRBD1. After removal of 4 bases from V and 6 bases from J, the junction contained 14 bases not matched to a gene. CDR1 and CDR2 (germline): DFQATT, SNEGSKA (reference sequence). The length of the CDR3 is 16 residues. The CDR3, as DNA: TGCAGTGCTATACCCTACTCCGGGACAGGGAGGGATACGCAGTATTTT. Amino acids: CSAIPYSGTGRDTQYF.

This chain joins TRBV5-1 and TRBJ1-4; 7 bases match TRBD1. V was clipped by 2 bases and J by 2 bases; unmatched bases: 3. Germline assignment: CDR1 SGHRS and CDR2 YFSETQ. CDR3 length: 15 residues. The CDR3 is CASSFAGQTNEKLFF. Here the CDR3 DNA reads TGCGCCAGCAGCTTCGCGGGACAGACTAATGAAAAACTGTTTTTT.

V gene TRBV24-1 combines with J gene TRBJ2-3; the D gene is possibly TRBD2 (6 bases). Germline V gene sequence: CDR1 KGHDR, CDR2 SFDVKD. V gave up 1 base and J gave up 0 bases, with 10 bases separating them. CDR3 size: 16 residues. The CDR3 sequence: CATSDFPGTSTDTQYF. The CDR3 DNA reads as TGTGCCACCAGTGATTTCCCAGGGACTAGCACAGATACGCAGTATTTT.

V gene TRBV11-1 combines with J gene TRBJ2-1; TRBD1 might be the D (5 bases). This CDR3 is built from 16 residues. Between the trimmed V and J ends, which lost 4 bases and 4 bases, there was a span of 17 bases. CDR1 and CDR2 (germline): SGHAT, FQDESV (reference sequence). CDR3 residues: CASSSSKGLEYNEQFF. CDR3 coding DNA: TGTGCCAGCAGCTCCTCAAAGGGGCTCGAATACAATGAGCAGTTCTTC.

The chain couples TRBV29-1 to TRBJ1-5, with D possibly being TRBD1 (6 bases). V was pared by 6 bases and J by 1 base, with 10 bases between. The CDR3 sequence is 13 residues long. The germline gives CDR1 SQVTM, CDR2 ANQGSEA. The CDR3 DNA is TGCAGCGTCGACACAGGGAGCAATCAGCCCCAGCATTTT. As protein: CSVDTGSNQPQHF.

The genes are TRBV15 and TRBJ1-1; D gene uncertain. The CDR3 has 12 residues. Looked up from germline, CDR1 is LNHNV and CDR2 is YYDKDF (reference sequence). V dropped 5 bases and J dropped 4 bases, with 8 bases sitting between them. The CDR3 loop reads CATSRPLTEAFF. The CDR3 region has the DNA TGTGCCACCAGCCGCCCCCTCACTGAAGCTTTCTTT.